This TCR beta chain was captured by sequencing in a study of identical twins. All donors were healthy Caucasians. This clonotype has only a few counts. CDR3 length equals 14 residues. CDR1 SQVTM and CDR2 ANQGSEA come from the germline V gene. V shed 5 bases and J 4 bases; nucleotides not matched to a gene: 5. TCRdb re-called the 5' RACE reads with MiXCR, one entry per CDR3 protein. The sample carries 690,000 or so distinct CDR3 sequences, over 8.5% recorded once. These data also formed part of another study, on yellow fever vaccine responses in identical twins. From that study: It has been reported that, in twins, the vaccine T cell response seemed partly convergent and partly personalized.

The specimen sequenced was PBMCs. The source of this sequence is a young woman in good health. The rearrangement uses TRBV29-1 and TRBJ2-1; 10 positions match TRBD1. CDR3 nucleotide sequence: TGCAGCGTTATCGGGACAGGGGTTTACAATGAGCAGTTCTTC. Translated, it gives CSVIGTGVYNEQFF.